This TCR beta chain derives from a study of T cell repertoires in cytomegalovirus infection. Study background: From public TCR beta signatures came an indication of both CMV infection and matching HLA type. General study points: Based on cumulative public TCR beta family frequency, carriers of CMV plus the relevant HLA were identified. Across the ex vivo response, the dominant clonotypes were HLA-C-restricted CMV-specific TCR beta clonotypes.

Turning to this clonotype: Its antigen is as yet unknown.

One entry per CDR3 protein, called by TCRdb with MiXCR from the reads. The sample comprises 680,000 or so distinct CDR3 sequences, 35% of which are singletons, and under 3.5% rests with the top ten. The sequenced sample consisted of PBMCs. The TCR was taken from a human donor in good health (CMV status not recorded). Some clones in this sample may be carry-over from other donors' samples.

The CDR3 bases are TGTGCCAGCAGCTTAGCTCAGAGCAATCAGCCCCAGCATTTT. Protein: CASSLAQSNQPQHF. The chain uses TRBV7-2 and TRBJ1-5; D ambiguous. The CDR3 runs to 14 residues. Germline V gives CDR1 SGHTA, CDR2 FQGNSA. Trimming cost V 0 bases and J 1 base, with 4 bases left between them.